The sequence of this TCR beta chain was determined in a study of neurological immune-mediated disorders. The time point: longitudinal time-point 2. From 2 million PBMCs stored at -80 C, the unsorted libraries were generated. J gave up 5 bases and V 3 bases, and 8 bases lay outside the gene matches. The CDR3 runs to 16 residues. CDR1 is MRHNA, CDR2 SNTAGT, per germline. Each TCR transcript was tagged with a 10-nucleotide random UMI during 5'RACE. Each CDR3 protein gets one entry after TCRdb re-called the 5' RACE reads with MiXCR. The table lists 65,000 to 95,000 distinct CDR3 sequences, 4.5% to 7.5% of them singletons.

This TCR was recovered from a woman aged 55-70 years with multiple sclerosis. Sequencing was performed on PBMCs. The chain uses TRBV6-4 and TRBJ2-2, with 8 nucleotides matching TRBD1. The CDR3 DNA is TGTGCCAGCAGTGATCCACAGGGGGATATGACCGGGGAGCTGTTTTTT. Encoded protein: CASSDPQGDMTGELFF.